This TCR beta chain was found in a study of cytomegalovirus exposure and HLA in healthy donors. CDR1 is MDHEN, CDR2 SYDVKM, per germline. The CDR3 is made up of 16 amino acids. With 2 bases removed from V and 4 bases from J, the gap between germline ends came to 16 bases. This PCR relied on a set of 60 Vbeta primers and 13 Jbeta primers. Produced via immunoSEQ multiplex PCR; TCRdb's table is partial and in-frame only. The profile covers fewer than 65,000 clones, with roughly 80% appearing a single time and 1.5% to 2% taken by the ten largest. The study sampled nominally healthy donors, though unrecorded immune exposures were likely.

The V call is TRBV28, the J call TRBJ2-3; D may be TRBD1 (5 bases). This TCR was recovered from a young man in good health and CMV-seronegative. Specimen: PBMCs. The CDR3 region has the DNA TGTGCCAGCAGTTTAATCGACAGAAGGAGCGCAGATACGCAGTATTTT. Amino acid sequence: CASSLIDRRSADTQYF.